One sample yielded the 8 T cell receptor beta chains listed below, sequenced in a study of T cells in Graves' hyperthyroidism and ophthalmopathy. TCR beta CDR3 regions were amplified from RNA transcripts. HTBI primers drove first-round RT-PCR of the TCR CDR3. TCRdb redid the calling of the multiplex PCR reads with MiXCR, one entry per CDR3 protein. The table includes 240,000 or so distinct CDR3 sequences, 16% detected once. Input material: blood. The receptor source for this set is a young woman with Graves' ophthalmopathy.

This clonotype was recorded many times. This could be a read error, since a much larger clone is one nucleotide away. The chain carries TRBV7-9 and TRBJ2-1, with 9 positions matching TRBD1. Per germline, CDR1 SEHNR and CDR2 FQNEAQ (reference sequence). The CDR3 covers 15 residues. V lost 5 bases to trimming and J lost 2 bases; unmatched junction nucleotides: 4. The CDR3 reads CASSPDRGPYNEQFF. DNA for the CDR3: TGTGCCAGCAGCCCGGACAGGGGCCCCTACAATGAGCAGTTCTTC.

This clonotype was picked up many times. The chain employs TRBV11-3 and TRBJ1-1, with D hard to call. Germline V gene sequence: CDR1 SGHNT, CDR2 YENEEA. Trimming pared 5 bases from V and 4 bases from J, leaving 14 bases between. The CDR3 is 14 residues long. The CDR3 DNA reads TGTGCCAGCAGCGTTGGACGAGCGGCCACTGAAGCTTTCTTT. It yields the protein CASSVGRAATEAFF.

Many counts were recorded for this clonotype. This rearrangement joins TRBV20-1 to TRBJ1-2; D not resolved. Trimming pared 4 bases from V and 2 bases from J, leaving 11 bases between. This CDR3 is built from 13 residues. Germline CDR1 DFQATT, CDR2 SNEGSKA (reference sequence). CDR3 nucleotides: TGCAGTGCTATTGAGCCCGAAAACTATGGCTACACCTTC. Its translation is CSAIEPENYGYTF.

This clonotype came up a few times. Since no conserved phenylalanine or tryptophan closes the CDR3, a read error is the likely cause. The V and J genes are TRBV28 and TRBJ1-3; TRBD1 aligns across 9 bases. CDR1 MDHEN and CDR2 SYDVKM come from the germline V gene. The V gene end was trimmed by 5 bases and the J gene end by 0 bases; junction bases not matched to a gene: 2. The CDR3 runs to 15 residues. CDR3 protein: CASSTGQGSGNTIYL. The CDR3 DNA sequence: TGTGCCAGCAGTACGGGACAGGGCTCTGGAAACACCATATATCTT.

This clonotype was seen at least ten times. The CDR3 protein is CSVWTGGHLDSYEQYF. CDR3 bases: TGCAGTGTCTGGACAGGGGGTCACCTCGACTCCTACGAGCAGTACTTC. The chain has TRBV20-1 and TRBJ2-7; 10 nucleotides agree with TRBD1. This CDR3 contains 16 residues. Germline CDR1 is DFQATT and CDR2 is SNEGSKA (reference sequence). V shed 7 bases, J shed 0 bases, and the junction held 12 bases outside the gene matches.

This clonotype has at least ten counts. The rearrangement links TRBV27 to TRBJ2-1; 16 nucleotides match TRBD2. The length of the CDR3 is 16 residues. V shed 8 bases and J 4 bases; nucleotides not matched to a gene: 5. The V gene's germline CDR1 is MNHEY and CDR2 SMNVEV (reference sequence). CDR3 sequence reads: CASSGLAGGGYNEQFF. The DNA for the CDR3 is TGTGCCAGCTCGGGACTAGCGGGGGGGGGGTACAATGAGCAGTTCTTC.

This clonotype came up many times. The chain couples TRBV5-4 to TRBJ2-7, with 8 bases matching TRBD2. Germline trimming cut 5 bases from V and 3 bases from J; bases unmatched to any gene: 7. Germline V CDR1 and CDR2: SGHNT, YYREEE (reference sequence). CDR3 length: 14 residues. The CDR3 here is CASRSGGPDYEQYF. The CDR3 nucleotides read TGTGCCAGCAGGAGCGGGGGTCCTGACTACGAGCAGTACTTC.

This clonotype has ten or more counts. This chain links TRBV15 with TRBJ1-3; 9 nucleotides line up with TRBD1. Germline V gene data show CDR1 as LNHNV and CDR2 as YYDKDF (reference sequence). This CDR3 has 18 amino acids. V gave up 2 bases and J gave up 3 bases; unmatched junction bases: 11. The CDR3 sequence is CATSRLPLGQGVGNTIYF. The CDR3 DNA reads TGTGCCACCAGCAGACTACCCTTGGGACAGGGCGTTGGAAACACCATATATTTT.